This record concerns one TCR beta chain sequence. The antigen is unknown. Data came from immunoSEQ multiplex PCR; TCRdb stores just in-frame clones and leaves some out. This repertoire shows around 100,000 clones, approximately 93% found once; its top ten account for 0.62%. These data belong to a study of siplizumab effects on memory and regulatory T cells. General observations from the study: With siplizumab, cumulative frequency of CD4+ memory-derived alloreactive sequences dropped significantly. A naive or memory phenotype could not be assigned to roughly 80-97% of the proliferating CD4+ or CD8+ clones. For siplizumab cultures, the suppressive function of their proliferating Tregs was not confirmed.

V shed 6 bases, J shed 4 bases, and the junction held 6 bases outside the gene matches. From germline, CDR1 is SNHLY and CDR2 FYNNEI. The CDR3 length is 14 residues. The origin of this receptor is a human donor in good health. Source material: Tregs sorted from blood. V is TRBV2 and J is TRBJ1-1; 9 bases line up with TRBD1. CDR3 DNA: TGTGCCAGCAGGGACAGGGGAGGGGGCACTGAAGCTTTCTTT. As protein: CASRDRGGGTEAFF.